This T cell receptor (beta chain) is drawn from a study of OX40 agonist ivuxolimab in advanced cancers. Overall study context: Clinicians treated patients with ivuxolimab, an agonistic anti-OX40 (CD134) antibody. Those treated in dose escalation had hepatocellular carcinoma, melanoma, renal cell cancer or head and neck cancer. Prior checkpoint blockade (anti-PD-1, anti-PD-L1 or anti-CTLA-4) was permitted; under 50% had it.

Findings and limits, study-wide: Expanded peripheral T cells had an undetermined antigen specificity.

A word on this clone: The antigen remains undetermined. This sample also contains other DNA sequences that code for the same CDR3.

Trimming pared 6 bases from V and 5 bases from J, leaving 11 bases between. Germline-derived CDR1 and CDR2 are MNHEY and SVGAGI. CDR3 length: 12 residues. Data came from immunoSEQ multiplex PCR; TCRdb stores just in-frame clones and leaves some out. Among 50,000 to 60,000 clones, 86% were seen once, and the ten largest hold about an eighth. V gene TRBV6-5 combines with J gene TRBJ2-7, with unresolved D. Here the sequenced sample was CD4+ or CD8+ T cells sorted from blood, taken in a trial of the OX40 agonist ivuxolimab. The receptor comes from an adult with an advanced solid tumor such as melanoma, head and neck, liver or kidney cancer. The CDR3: CASRKRDDEQYF. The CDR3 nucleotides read TGTGCCAGCAGAAAAAGAGACGACGAGCAGTACTTC.